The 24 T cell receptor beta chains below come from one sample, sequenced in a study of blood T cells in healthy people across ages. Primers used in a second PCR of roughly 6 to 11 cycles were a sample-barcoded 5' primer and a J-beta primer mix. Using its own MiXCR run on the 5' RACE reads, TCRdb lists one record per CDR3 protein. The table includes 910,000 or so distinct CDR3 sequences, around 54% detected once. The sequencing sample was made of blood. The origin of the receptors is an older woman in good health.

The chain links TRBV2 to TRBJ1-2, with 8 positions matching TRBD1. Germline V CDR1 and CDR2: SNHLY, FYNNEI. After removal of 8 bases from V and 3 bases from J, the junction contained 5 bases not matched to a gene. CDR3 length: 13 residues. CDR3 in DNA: TGTGCCAGCGCAGTGGACAGGGACTATGGCTACACCTTC. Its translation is CASAVDRDYGYTF.

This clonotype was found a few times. CDR3 DNA: TGTGCCAGTAGTATAGAGGTACTAGCGGTTAACACAGATACGCAGTATTTT. Protein: CASSIEVLAVNTDTQYF. This rearrangement joins TRBV19 to TRBJ2-3, with 8 nucleotides matching TRBD2. This CDR3 has 17 residues. The V gene end was trimmed by 0 bases and the J gene end by 2 bases; junction bases not matched to a gene: 7. Germline lookup yields CDR1 LNHDA and CDR2 SQIVND (reference sequence).

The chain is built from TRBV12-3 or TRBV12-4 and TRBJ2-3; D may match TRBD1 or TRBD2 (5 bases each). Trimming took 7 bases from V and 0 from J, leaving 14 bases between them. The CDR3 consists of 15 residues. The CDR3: CASTLRGGSTDTQYF. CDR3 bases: TGTGCCAGCACCCTCCGGGGCGGGAGCACAGATACGCAGTATTTT.

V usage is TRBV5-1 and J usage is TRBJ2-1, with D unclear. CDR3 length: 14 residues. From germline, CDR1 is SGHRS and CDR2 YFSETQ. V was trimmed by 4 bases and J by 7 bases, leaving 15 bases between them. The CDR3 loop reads CASSHTFYGNEQFF. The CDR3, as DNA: TGCGCCAGCAGCCACACCTTTTACGGGAATGAGCAGTTCTTC.

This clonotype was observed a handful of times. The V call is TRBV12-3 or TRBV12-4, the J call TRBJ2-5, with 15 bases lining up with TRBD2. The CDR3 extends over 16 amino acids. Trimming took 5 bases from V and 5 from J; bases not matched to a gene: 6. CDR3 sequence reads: CASSPGLAGGFETQYF. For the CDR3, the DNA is TGTGCCAGCAGTCCGGGACTAGCGGGAGGTTTTGAGACCCAGTACTTC.

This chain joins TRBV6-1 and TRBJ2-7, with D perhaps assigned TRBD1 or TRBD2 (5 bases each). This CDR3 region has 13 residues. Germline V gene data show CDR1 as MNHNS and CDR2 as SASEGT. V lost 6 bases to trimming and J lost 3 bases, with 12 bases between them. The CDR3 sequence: CASSDPGGYEQYF. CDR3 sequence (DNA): TGTGCCAGCAGCGACCCTGGGGGCTACGAGCAGTACTTC.

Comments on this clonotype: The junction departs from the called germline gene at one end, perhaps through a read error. The CDR3 DNA reads TGTGCCAGCGGCCAAGTACTTAGCTCCTACAATGAGCAGTTCTTC. It yields the protein CASGQVLSSYNEQFF. This chain connects TRBV4-2 to TRBJ2-1; D not resolved. Looked up from germline, CDR1 is LGHNA and CDR2 is YNFKEQ. This CDR3 spans 15 amino acids.

CDR3 residues: CASSRGAFGQLSYEQYF. CDR3 nucleotide sequence: TGTGCCAGCTCAAGGGGGGCGTTTGGCCAACTTTCCTACGAGCAGTACTTC. The genes are TRBV18 and TRBJ2-7; D tentatively reads TRBD1 or TRBD2 (6 bases each). Trimming pared 5 bases from V and 1 base from J, leaving 21 bases between. Germline values: CDR1 KGHSH, CDR2 LQKENI. CDR3 length equals 17 residues.

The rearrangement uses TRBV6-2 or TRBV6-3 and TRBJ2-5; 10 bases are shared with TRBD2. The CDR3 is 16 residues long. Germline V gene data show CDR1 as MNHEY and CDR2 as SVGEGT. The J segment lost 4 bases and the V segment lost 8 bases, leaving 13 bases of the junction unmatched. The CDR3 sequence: CASRLAGGVIAETQYF. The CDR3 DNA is TGTGCCAGCCGACTAGCGGGTGGGGTGATCGCAGAGACCCAGTACTTC.

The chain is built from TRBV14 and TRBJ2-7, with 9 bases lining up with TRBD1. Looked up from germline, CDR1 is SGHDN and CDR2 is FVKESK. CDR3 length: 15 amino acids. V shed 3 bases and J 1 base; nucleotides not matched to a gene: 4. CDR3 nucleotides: TGTGCCAGCAGCCATCTGGACAGGGGATCCTACGAGCAGTACTTC. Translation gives CASSHLDRGSYEQYF. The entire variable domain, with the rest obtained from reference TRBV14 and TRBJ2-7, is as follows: EAGVTQFPSHSVIEKGQTVTLRCDPISGHDNLYWYRRVMGKEIKFLLHFVKESKQDESGMPNNRFLAERTGGTYSTLKVQPAELEDSGVYFCASSHLDRGSYEQYFGPGTRLTVT.

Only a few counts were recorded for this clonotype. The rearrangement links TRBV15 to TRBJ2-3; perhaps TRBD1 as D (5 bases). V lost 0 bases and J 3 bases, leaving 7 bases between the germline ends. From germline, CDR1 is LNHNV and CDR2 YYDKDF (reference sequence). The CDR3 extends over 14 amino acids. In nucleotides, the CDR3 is TGTGCCACCAGCAGAGATCCAGGGACAGATACGCAGTATTTT. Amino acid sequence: CATSRDPGTDTQYF.

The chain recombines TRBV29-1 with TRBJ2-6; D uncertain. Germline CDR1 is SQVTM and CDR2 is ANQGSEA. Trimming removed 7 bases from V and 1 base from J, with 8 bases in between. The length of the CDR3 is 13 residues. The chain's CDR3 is CSGAESGANVLTF. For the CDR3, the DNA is TGCAGCGGGGCAGAGTCTGGGGCCAACGTCCTGACTTTC.

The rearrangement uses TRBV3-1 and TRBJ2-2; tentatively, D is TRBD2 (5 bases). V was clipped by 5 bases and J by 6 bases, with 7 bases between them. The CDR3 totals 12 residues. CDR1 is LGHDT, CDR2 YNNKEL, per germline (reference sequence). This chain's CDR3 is CASSWRAGELFF. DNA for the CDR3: TGTGCCAGCAGCTGGCGGGCCGGGGAGCTGTTTTTT.

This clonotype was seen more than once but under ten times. The CDR3 DNA reads TGTGCCAGCCCACCAGCGGGAGGGCGACCTGGCACAGATACGCAGTATTTT. This encodes CASPPAGGRPGTDTQYF. The chain recombines TRBV28 with TRBJ2-3; 10 bases agree with TRBD2. This CDR3 has 17 amino acids. Germline V CDR1 and CDR2: MDHEN, SYDVKM. The junction had 12 bases not matched to a gene; V was cut back by 8 bases and J by 1 base.

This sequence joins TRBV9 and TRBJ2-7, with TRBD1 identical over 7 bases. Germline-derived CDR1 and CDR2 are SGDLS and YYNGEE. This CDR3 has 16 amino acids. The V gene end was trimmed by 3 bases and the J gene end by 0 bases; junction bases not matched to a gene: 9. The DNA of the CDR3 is TGTGCCAGCAGCGCAACAGGGGCCCTGAGCTCCTACGAGCAGTACTTC. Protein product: CASSATGALSSYEQYF. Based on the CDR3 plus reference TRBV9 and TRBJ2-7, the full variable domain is DSGVTQTPKHLITATGQRVTLRCSPRSGDLSVYWYQQSLDQGLQFLIQYYNGEERAKGNILERFSAQQFPDLHSELNLSSLELGDSALYFCASSATGALSSYEQYFGPGTRLTVT.

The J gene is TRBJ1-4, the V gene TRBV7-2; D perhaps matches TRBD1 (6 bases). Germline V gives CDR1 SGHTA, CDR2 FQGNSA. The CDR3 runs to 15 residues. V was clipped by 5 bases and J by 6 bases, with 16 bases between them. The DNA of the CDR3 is TGTGCCAGCAGCCGACGGAGGGGGACTGATGAAAAACTGTTTTTT. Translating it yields CASSRRRGTDEKLFF.

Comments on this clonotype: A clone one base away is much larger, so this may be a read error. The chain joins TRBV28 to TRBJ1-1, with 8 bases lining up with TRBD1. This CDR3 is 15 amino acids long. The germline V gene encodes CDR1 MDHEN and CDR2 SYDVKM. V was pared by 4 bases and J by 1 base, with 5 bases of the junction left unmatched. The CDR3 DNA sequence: TGTGCCAGCAGTTGCCACGGGACAGGGAACACTGAAGCTTTCTTT. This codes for CASSCHGTGNTEAFF.

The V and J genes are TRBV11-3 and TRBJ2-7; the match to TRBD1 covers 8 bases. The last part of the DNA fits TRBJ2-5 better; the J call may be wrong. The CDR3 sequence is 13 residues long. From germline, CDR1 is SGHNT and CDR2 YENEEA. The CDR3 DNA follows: TGTGCCAGCAGCAAGACAGGGGTGGAGACCCAGTACTTC. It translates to CASSKTGVETQYF.

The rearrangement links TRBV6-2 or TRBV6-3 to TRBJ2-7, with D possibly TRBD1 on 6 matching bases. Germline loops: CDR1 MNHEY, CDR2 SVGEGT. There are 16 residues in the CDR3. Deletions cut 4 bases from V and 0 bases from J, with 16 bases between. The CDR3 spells CASSSPGQRSSYEQYF. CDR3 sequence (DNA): TGTGCCAGCAGTTCACCGGGACAAAGGAGCTCCTACGAGCAGTACTTC.

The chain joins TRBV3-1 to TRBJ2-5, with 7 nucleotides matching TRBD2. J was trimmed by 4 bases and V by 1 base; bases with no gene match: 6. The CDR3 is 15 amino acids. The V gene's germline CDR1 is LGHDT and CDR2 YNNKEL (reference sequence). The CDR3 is CASSQGNSGLETQYF. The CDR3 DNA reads TGTGCCAGCAGCCAAGGGAATAGCGGGCTAGAGACCCAGTACTTC.

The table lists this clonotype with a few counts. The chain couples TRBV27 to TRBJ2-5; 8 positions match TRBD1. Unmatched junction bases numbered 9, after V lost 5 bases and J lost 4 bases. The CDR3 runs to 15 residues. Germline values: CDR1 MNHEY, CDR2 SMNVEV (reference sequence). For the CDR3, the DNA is TGTGCCAGCAGTACGGACAGGGAAAGAGGAGAGACCCAGTACTTC. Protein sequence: CASSTDRERGETQYF.

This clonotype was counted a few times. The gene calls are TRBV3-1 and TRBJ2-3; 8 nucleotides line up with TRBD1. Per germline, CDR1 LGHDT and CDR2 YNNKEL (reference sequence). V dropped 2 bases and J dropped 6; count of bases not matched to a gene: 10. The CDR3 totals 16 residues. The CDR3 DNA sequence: TGTGCCAGCAGCCAAACCCCAGGGGGCGGGTTGGATACGCAGTATTTT. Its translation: CASSQTPGGGLDTQYF.

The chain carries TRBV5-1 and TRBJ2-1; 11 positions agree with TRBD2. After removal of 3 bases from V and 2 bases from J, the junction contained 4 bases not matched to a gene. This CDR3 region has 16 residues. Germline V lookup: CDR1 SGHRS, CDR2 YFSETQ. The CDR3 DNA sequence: TGCGCCAGCAGCTGGGCTAGCGGGGGGACCTACAATGAGCAGTTCTTC. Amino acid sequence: CASSWASGGTYNEQFF.

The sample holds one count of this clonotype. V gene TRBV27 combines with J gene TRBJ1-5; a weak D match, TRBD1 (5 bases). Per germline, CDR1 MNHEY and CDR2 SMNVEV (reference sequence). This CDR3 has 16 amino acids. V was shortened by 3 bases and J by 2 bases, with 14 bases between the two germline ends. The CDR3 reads CASSFVVGLGNQPQHF. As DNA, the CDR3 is TGTGCCAGCAGTTTTGTCGTGGGGCTCGGCAATCAGCCCCAGCATTTT.